The clone carrying this T cell receptor (beta chain) was counted ten times or more. No antigen is known for it. The data derive from a study of regulatory T cells in long-lasting Graves disease. The study, taken as a whole, reports: Favored gene segments in persistent disease were TRBV28, TRBJ1-2 and TRBJ2-5.

Sequencing libraries for TCR beta were prepared with iRepertoire HTBI primers and Arm-PCR of CDR3 regions. TCRdb redid the calling of the multiplex PCR reads with MiXCR, one entry per CDR3 protein. The table has about 210,000 distinct CDR3 sequences, roughly 18% seen once. Time point described: newly diagnosed GD, antithyroid drugs for less than 3 months. From PBMCs, RNA was extracted and then used to make the TCR library. The CDR3 sequence is 14 residues long. V shed 4 bases and J shed 2 bases, with 12 bases lying between them. Germline CDR1 SEHNR, CDR2 FQNEAQ (reference sequence). Separately, the same data were catalogued under a study of T cells in Graves' hyperthyroidism and ophthalmopathy.

The sequence derives from a woman in her twenties or thirties with Graves disease. V usage is TRBV7-9 and J usage is TRBJ2-7, with D tentatively TRBD1 (6 bases). The sequences come from peripheral blood mononuclear cells (PBMCs), collected at new diagnosis, from a patient treated with antithyroid drugs. CDR3 nucleotides: TGTGCCAGCAGCTCAGACAGGACACCCTACGAGCAGTACTTC. The encoded protein is CASSSDRTPYEQYF.